The clone carrying this T cell receptor beta chain was recorded only once. This CDR3 contains 12 residues. The V gene lost 1 base and the J gene lost 4 bases, with 7 bases spanning the gap. Germline V CDR1 and CDR2: GTSNPN, SVGIG (reference sequence). The source of the sample is a study of T cell changes during pregnancy in multiple sclerosis. Here immunoSEQ multiplex PCR was the method, and the copy in TCRdb shows in-frame clones only, minus some. The sample includes 40,000 to 60,000 clones, around 90% of them seen just once. The receptor's source is a female donor with multiple sclerosis, enrolled in a pregnancy study. The chain has TRBV30 and TRBJ1-2, with D tentatively TRBD1 (5 bases). The material sequenced was CD8+ T cells from peripheral blood mononuclear cells, taken after pregnancy. Here the CDR3 reads CAWSDDSYGYTF. CDR3 nucleotide sequence: TGTGCCTGGAGTGACGACAGCTATGGCTACACCTTC. Filled out from reference TRBV30 and TRBJ1-2, the complete variable domain reads SQTIHQWPATLVQPVGSPLSLECTVEGTSNPNLYWYRQAAGRGLQLLFYSVGIGQISSEVPQNLSASRPQDRQFILSSKKLLLSDSGFYLCAWSDDSYGYTFGSGTRLTVV.